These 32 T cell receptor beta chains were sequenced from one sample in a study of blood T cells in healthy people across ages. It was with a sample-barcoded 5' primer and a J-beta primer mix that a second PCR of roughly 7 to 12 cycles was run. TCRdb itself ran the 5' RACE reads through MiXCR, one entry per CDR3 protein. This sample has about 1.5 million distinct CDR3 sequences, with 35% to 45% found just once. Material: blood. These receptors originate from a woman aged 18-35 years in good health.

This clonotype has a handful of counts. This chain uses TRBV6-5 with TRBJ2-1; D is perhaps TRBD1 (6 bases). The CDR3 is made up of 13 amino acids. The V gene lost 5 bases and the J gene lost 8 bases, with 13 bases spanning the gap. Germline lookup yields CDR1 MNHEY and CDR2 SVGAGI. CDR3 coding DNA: TGTGCCAGCAGTAAATACAGGGACGATGAGCAGTTCTTC. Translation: CASSKYRDDEQFF.

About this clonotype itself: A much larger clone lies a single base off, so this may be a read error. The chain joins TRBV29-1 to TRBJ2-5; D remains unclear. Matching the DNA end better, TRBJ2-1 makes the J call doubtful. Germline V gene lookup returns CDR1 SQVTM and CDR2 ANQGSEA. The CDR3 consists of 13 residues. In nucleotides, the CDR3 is TGCAGCGTTAGCTCACCCCCTCAAGAGACCCAGTTCTTC. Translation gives CSVSSPPQETQFF.

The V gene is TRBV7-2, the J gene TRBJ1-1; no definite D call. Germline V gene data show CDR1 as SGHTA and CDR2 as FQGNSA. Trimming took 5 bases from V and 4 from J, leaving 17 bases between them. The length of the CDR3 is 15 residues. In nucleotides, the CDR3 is TGTGCCAGCAGCCATCTCACCTGGTTCGGCACTGAAGCTTTCTTT. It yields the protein CASSHLTWFGTEAFF. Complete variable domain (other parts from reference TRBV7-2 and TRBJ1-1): GAGVSQSPSNKVTEKGKDVELRCDPISGHTALYWYRQSLGQGLEFLIYFQGNSAPDKSGLPSDRFSAERTGGSVSTLTIQRTQQEDSAVYLCASSHLTWFGTEAFFGQGTRLTVV.

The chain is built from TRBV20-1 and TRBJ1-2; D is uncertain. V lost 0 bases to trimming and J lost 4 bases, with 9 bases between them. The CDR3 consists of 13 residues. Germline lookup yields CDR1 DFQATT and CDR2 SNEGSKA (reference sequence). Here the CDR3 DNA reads TGCAGTGCTAGAGAGGCCAGCGGCTATGGCTACACCTTC. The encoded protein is CSAREASGYGYTF.

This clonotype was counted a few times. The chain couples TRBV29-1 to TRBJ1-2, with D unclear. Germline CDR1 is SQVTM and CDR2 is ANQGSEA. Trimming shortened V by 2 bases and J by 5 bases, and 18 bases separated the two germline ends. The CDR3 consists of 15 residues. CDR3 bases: TGCAGCGTTGAACTGGCCAGCCCATACATTTATGGCTACACCTTC. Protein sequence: CSVELASPYIYGYTF.

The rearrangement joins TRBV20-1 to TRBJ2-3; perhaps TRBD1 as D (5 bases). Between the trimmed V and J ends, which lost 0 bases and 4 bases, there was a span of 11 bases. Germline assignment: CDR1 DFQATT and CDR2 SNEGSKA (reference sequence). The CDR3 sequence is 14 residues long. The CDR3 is CSARDNMGPDTQYF. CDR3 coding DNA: TGCAGTGCTAGAGATAACATGGGGCCAGATACGCAGTATTTT.

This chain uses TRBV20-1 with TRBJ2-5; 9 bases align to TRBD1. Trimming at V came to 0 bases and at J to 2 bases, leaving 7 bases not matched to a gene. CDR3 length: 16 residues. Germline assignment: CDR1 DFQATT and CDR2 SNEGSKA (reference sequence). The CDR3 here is CSARDLRDRDQETQYF. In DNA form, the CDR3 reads TGCAGTGCTAGAGATCTCCGGGACAGGGATCAAGAGACCCAGTACTTC.

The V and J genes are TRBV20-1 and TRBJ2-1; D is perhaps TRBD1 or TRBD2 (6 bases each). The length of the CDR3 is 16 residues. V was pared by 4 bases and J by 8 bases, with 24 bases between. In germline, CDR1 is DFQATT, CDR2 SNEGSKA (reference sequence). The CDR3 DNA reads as TGCAGTGCTAATTCCCCAACGGGGGCTCAACGGGATGAGCAGTTCTTC. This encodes CSANSPTGAQRDEQFF.

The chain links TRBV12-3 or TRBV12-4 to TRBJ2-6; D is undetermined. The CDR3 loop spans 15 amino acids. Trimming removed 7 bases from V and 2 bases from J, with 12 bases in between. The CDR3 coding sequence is TGTGCCAGCAACCCAGGTATAGCTGGGGCCAACGTCCTGACTTTC. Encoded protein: CASNPGIAGANVLTF.

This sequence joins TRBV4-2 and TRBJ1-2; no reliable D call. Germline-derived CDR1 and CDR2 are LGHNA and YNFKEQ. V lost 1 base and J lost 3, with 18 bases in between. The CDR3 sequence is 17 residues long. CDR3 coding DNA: TGTGCCAGCAGCCAAGCAGCGAGAGCTAGCGTCGACTATGGCTACACCTTC. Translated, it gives CASSQAARASVDYGYTF.

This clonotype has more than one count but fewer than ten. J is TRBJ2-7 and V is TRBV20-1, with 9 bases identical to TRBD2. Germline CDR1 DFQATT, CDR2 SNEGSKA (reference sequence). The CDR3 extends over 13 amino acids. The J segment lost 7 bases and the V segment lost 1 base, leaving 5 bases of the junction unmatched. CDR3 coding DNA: TGCAGTGCTAGAGTTGTAGCGGGAGAAGAGCAGTACTTC. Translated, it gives CSARVVAGEEQYF.

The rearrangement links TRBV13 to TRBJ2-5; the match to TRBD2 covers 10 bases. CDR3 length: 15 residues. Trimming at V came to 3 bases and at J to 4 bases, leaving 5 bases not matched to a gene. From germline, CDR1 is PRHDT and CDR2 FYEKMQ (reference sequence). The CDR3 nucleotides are TGTGCCAGCAGCTTCAGGACTAGCGGTGCAGAGACCCAGTACTTC. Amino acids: CASSFRTSGAETQYF.

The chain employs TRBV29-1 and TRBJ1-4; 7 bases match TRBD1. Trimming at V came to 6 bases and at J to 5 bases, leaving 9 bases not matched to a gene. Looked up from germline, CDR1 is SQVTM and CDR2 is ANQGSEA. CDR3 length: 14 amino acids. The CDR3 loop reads CSVRATGWNEKLFF. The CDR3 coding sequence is TGCAGCGTGCGGGCGACAGGGTGGAATGAAAAACTGTTTTTT.

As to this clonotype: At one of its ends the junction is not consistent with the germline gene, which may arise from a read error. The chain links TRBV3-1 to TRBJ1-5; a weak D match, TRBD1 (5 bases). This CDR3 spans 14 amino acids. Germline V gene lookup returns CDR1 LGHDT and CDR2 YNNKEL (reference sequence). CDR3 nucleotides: TGTGCCAGCACTCTAGGGACTTCGAATCCGCCCCAGCATTTT. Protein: CASTLGTSNPPQHF.

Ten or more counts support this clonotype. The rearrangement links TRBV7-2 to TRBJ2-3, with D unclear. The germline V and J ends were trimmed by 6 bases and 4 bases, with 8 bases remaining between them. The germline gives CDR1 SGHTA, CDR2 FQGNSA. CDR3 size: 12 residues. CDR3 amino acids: CASSLKADTQYF. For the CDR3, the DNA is TGTGCCAGCAGTTTAAAAGCAGATACGCAGTATTTT.

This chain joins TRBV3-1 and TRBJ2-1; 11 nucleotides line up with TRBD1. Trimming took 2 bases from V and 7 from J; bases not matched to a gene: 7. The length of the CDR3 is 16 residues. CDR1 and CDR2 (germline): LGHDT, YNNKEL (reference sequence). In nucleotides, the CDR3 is TGTGCCAGCAGCCAAAAGGACAGGGGGCGATTGAATGAGCAGTTCTTC. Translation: CASSQKDRGRLNEQFF.

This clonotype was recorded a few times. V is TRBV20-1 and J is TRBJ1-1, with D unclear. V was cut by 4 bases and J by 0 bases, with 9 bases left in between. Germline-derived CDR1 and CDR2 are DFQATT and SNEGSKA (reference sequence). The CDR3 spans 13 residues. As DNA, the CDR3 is TGCAGTGCTACTGGGCACATGAACACTGAAGCTTTCTTT. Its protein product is CSATGHMNTEAFF.

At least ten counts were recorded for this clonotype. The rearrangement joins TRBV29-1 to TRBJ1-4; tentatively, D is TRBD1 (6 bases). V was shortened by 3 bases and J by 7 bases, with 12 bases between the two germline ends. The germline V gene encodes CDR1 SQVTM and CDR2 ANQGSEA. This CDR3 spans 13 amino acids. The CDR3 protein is CSVDGEDSEKLFF. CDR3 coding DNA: TGCAGCGTTGATGGGGAGGACAGTGAAAAACTGTTTTTT. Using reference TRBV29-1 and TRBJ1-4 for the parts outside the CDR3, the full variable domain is SAVISQKPSRDICQRGTSLTIQCQVDSQVTMMFWYRQQPGQSLTLIATANQGSEATYESGFVIDKFPISRPNLTFSTLTVSNMSPEDSSIYLCSVDGEDSEKLFFGSGTQLSVL.

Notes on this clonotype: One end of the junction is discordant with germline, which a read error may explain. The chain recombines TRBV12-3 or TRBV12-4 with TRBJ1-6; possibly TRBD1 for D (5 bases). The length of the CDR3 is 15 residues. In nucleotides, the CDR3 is TGTGACAGCAGTTTTTCCGGGACTTCAGAATCACCCCTCCACTTT. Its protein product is CDSSFSGTSESPLHF.

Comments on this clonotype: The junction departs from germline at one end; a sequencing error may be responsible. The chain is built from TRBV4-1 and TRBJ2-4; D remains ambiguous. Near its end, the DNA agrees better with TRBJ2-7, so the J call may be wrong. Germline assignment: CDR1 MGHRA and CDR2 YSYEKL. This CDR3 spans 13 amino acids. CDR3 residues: CAGSQDFIYEQYF. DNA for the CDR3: TGCGCCGGCAGCCAAGATTTCATCTACGAGCAGTACTTC.

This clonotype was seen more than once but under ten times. The CDR3 reads CSATGGGGLNTEAFF. CDR3 bases: TGCAGTGCTACAGGGGGCGGGGGGCTGAACACTGAAGCTTTCTTT. The chain combines TRBV20-1 with TRBJ1-1, with 8 nucleotides matching TRBD1. This CDR3 is 15 amino acids long. Trimming at V came to 4 bases and at J to 0 bases, leaving 7 bases not matched to a gene. CDR1 DFQATT and CDR2 SNEGSKA come from the germline V gene (reference sequence).

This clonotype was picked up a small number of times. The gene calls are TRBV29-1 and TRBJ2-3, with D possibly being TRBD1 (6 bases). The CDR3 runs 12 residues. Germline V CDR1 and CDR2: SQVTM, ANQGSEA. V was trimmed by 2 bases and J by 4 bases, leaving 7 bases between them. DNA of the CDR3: TGCAGCGTTGAATACAGGGCAGATACGCAGTATTTT. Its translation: CSVEYRADTQYF.

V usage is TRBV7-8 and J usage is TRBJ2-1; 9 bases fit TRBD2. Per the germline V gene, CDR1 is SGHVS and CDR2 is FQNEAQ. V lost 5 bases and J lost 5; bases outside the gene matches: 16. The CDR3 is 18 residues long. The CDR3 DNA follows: TGTGCCAGCAGCCCCCCTCTAGCTTTAGCGGGGGCCAACAATGAGCAGTTCTTC. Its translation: CASSPPLALAGANNEQFF.

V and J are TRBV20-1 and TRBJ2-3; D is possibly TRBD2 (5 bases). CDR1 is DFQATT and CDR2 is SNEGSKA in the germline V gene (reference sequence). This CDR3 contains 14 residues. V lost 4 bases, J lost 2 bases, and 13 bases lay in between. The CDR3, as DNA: TGCAGTGCTATCAGCGGACCCTCCACAGATACGCAGTATTTT. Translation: CSAISGPSTDTQYF.

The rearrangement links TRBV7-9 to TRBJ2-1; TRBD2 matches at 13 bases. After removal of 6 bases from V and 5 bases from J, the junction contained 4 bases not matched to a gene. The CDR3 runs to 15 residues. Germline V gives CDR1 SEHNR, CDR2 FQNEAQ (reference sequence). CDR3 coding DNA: TGTGCCAGCAGTCAACTAGCGGGGGGGAACAATGAGCAGTTCTTC. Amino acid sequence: CASSQLAGGNNEQFF.

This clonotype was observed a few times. The CDR3, as DNA: TGTGCCAGCAGTTACTTCAGGGTAGATACGCAGTATTTT. Amino acid sequence: CASSYFRVDTQYF. The chain links TRBV6-6 to TRBJ2-3; D is perhaps TRBD1 (5 bases). V gave up 1 base and J gave up 5 bases, with 7 bases separating them. This CDR3 is 13 amino acids long. In germline, CDR1 is MNHNY, CDR2 SVGAGI (reference sequence).

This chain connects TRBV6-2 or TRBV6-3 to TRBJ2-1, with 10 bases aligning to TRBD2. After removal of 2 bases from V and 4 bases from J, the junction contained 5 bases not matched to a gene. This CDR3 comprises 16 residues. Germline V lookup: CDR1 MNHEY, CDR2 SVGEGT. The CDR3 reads CASSYPTSGDYNEQFF. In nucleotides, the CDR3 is TGTGCCAGCAGTTACCCAACTAGCGGGGATTACAATGAGCAGTTCTTC.

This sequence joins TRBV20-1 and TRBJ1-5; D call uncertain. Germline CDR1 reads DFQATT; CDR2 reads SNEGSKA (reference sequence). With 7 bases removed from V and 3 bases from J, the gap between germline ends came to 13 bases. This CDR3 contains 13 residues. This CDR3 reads CSVVGRNNQPQHF. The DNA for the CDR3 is TGCAGTGTGGTTGGGCGAAACAATCAGCCCCAGCATTTT.

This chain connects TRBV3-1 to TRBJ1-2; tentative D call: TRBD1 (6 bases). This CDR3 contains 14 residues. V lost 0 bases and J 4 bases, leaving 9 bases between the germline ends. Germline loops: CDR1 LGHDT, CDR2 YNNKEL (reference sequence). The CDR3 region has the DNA TGTGCCAGCAGCCAAGAAGTCAGGGGCTATGGCTACACCTTC. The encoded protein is CASSQEVRGYGYTF.

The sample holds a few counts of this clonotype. The chain's CDR3 is CASSVAGLPSYEQYF. In nucleotides, the CDR3 is TGTGCCAGCAGCGTAGCGGGACTACCTTCCTACGAGCAGTACTTC. V usage is TRBV9 and J usage is TRBJ2-7; 7 positions match TRBD2. V lost 0 bases, J lost 1 base, and 4 bases stayed unmatched. Germline values: CDR1 SGDLS, CDR2 YYNGEE. This CDR3 is 15 amino acids long. Based on the CDR3 plus reference TRBV9 and TRBJ2-7, the full variable domain is DSGVTQTPKHLITATGQRVTLRCSPRSGDLSVYWYQQSLDQGLQFLIQYYNGEERAKGNILERFSAQQFPDLHSELNLSSLELGDSALYFCASSVAGLPSYEQYFGPGTRLTVT.

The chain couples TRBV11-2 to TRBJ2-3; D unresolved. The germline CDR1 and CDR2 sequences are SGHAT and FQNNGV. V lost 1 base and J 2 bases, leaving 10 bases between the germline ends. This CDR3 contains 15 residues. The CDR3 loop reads CASSLGRRLTDTQYF. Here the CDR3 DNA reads TGTGCCAGCAGCTTAGGACGGAGACTCACAGATACGCAGTATTTT.

The CDR3 reads CASSQGQPSQETQYF. The CDR3 DNA is TGCGCCAGCAGCCAAGGACAACCGTCGCAAGAGACCCAGTACTTC. The gene calls are TRBV4-1 and TRBJ2-5; D is undetermined. The CDR3 loop spans 15 amino acids. Germline assignment: CDR1 MGHRA and CDR2 YSYEKL. V dropped 1 base and J dropped 2 bases, with 11 bases sitting between them.